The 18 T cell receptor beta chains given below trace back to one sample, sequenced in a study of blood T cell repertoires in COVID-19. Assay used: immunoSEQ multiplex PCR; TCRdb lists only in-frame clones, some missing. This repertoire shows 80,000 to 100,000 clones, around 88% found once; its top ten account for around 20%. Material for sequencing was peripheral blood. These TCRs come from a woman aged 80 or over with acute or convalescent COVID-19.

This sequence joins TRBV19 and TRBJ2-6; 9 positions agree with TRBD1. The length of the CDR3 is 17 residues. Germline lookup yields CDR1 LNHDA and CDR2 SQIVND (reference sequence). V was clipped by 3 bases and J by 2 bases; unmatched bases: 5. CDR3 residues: CASSIGTGSPGANVLTF. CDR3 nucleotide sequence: TGTGCCAGTAGTATCGGGACAGGGTCGCCTGGGGCCAACGTCCTGACTTTC.

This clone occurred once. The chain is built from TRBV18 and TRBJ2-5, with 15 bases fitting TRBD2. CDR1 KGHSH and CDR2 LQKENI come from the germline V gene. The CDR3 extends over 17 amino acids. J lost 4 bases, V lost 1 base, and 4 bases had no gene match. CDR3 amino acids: CASSPRGTSGGRETQYF. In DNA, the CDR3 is TGTGCCAGCTCACCACGAGGGACTAGCGGGGGGAGAGAGACCCAGTACTTC.

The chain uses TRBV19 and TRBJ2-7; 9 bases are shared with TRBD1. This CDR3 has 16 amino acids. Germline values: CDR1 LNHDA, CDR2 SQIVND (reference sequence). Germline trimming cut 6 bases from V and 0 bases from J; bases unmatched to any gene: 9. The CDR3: CASSLGGQGSSYEQYF. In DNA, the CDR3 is TGTGCCAGTAGCCTGGGGGGACAGGGAAGCTCCTACGAGCAGTACTTC.

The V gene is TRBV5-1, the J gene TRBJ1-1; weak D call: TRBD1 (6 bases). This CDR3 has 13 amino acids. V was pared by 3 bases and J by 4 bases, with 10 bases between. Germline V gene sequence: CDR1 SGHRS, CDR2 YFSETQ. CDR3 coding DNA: TGCGCCAGCAGCTCAGGGGATACCACTGAAGCTTTCTTT. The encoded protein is CASSSGDTTEAFF.

The CDR3 loop is CASSKDDRPNTIYF. The CDR3 DNA reads TGTGCCAGTAGTAAGGATGACAGGCCTAACACCATATATTTT. V usage is TRBV19 and J usage is TRBJ1-3, with a possible D match to TRBD1 (6 bases). The CDR3 contains 14 residues. Trimming shortened V by 4 bases and J by 7 bases, and 14 bases separated the two germline ends. Looked up from germline, CDR1 is LNHDA and CDR2 is SQIVND (reference sequence).

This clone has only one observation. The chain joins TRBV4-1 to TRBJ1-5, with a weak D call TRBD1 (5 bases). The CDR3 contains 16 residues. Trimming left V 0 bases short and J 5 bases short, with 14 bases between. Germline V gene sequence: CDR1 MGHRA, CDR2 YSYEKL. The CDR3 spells CASSQDQGSFHQPQHF. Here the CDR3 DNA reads TGCGCCAGCAGCCAAGACCAGGGAAGTTTCCATCAGCCCCAGCATTTT.

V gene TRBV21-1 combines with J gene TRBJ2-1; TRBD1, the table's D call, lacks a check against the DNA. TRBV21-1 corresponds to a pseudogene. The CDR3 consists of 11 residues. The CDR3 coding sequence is TGTGCCAGCCCCAGGGCTTATGAGCAGTTCTTC. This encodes CASPRAYEQFF.

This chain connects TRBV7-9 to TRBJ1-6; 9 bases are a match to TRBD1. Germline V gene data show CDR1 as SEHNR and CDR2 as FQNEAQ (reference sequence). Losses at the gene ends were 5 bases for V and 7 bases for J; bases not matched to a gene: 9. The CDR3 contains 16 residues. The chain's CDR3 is CASSPEGQGRNSPLHF. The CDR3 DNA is TGTGCCAGCAGCCCCGAAGGACAGGGGAGGAATTCACCCCTCCACTTT.

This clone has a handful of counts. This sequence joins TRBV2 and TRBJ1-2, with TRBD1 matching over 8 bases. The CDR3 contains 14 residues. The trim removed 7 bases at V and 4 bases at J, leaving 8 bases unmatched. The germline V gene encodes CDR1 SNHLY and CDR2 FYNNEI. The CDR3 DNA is TGTGCCAGCACCCCAATGGGGACAGGCTATGGCTACACCTTC. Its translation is CASTPMGTGYGYTF.

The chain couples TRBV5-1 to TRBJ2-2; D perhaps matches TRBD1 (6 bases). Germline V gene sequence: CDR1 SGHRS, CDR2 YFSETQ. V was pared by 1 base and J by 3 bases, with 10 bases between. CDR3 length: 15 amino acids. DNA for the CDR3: TGCGCCAGCAGCTTGAGAGGGGGTCACACCGGGGAGCTGTTTTTT. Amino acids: CASSLRGGHTGELFF.

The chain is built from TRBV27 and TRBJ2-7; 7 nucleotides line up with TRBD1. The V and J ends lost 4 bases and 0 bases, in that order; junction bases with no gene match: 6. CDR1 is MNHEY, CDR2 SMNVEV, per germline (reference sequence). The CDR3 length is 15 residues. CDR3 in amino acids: CASSSGTVPSYEQYF. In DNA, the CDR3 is TGTGCCAGCAGTTCAGGGACAGTACCCTCCTACGAGCAGTACTTC.

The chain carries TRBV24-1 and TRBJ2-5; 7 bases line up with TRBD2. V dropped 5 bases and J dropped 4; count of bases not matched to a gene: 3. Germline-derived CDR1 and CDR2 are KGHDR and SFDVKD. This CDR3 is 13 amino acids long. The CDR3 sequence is CATSGGRGETQYF. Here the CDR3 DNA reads TGTGCCACCAGTGGGGGGAGGGGAGAGACCCAGTACTTC.

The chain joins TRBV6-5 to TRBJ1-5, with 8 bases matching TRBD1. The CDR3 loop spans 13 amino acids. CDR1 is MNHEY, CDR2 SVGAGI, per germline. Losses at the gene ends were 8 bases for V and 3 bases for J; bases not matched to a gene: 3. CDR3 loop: CASGTGSNQPQHF. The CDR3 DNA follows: TGTGCCAGCGGGACAGGTTCCAATCAGCCCCAGCATTTT.

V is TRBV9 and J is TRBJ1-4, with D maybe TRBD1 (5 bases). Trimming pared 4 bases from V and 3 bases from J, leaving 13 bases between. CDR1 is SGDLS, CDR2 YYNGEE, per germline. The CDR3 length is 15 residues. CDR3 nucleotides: TGTGCCAGCAGCCTACAAGACAGACCTAATGAAAAACTGTTTTTT. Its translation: CASSLQDRPNEKLFF.

The CDR3 sequence: CASSSRGGAAGNTIYF. CDR3 in DNA: TGTGCCAGCAGTTCCCGGGGGGGGGCTGCTGGAAACACCATATATTTT. The chain employs TRBV6-5 and TRBJ1-3, with D tentatively TRBD1 (6 bases). This CDR3 comprises 16 residues. The germline V gene has CDR1 MNHEY and CDR2 SVGAGI. Trimming took off 4 bases at V and 2 bases at J, with 15 bases between the two ends.

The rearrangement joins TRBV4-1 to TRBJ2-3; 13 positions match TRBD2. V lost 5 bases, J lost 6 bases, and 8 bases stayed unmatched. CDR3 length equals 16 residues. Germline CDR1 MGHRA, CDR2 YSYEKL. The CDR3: CASSITSGGAGDTQYF. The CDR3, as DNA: TGCGCCAGCAGCATTACTAGCGGGGGGGCAGGGGATACGCAGTATTTT.

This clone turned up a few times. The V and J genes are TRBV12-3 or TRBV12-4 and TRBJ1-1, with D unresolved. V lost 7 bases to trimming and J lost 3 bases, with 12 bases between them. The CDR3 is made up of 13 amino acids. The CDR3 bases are TGTGCCAGCACCTCGGGCGGGTACACTGAAGCTTTCTTT. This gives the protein CASTSGGYTEAFF.

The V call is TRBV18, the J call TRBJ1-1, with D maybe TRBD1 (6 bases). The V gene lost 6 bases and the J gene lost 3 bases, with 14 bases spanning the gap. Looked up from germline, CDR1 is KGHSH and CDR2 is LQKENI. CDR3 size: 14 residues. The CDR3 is CASSKQGIDTEAFF. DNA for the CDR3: TGTGCCAGCTCGAAACAGGGTATTGACACTGAAGCTTTCTTT.